This passage covers 30 T cell receptor beta chains from one sample sequenced in a study of a mutant IDH1 vaccine in newly diagnosed glioma. Stated time point: baseline, week 1 (first vaccination visit). The treatment is: pre-vaccination baseline after standard-of-care therapy. Libraries were prepared by immunoSEQ multiplex PCR; TCRdb keeps only in-frame clonotypes and omits some of them. The sample yields tens of thousands of clones, around 85% seen once. The material was PBMCs, obtained from a glioma patient treated with radiotherapy, temozolomide or both. These receptors were collected from a woman aged 40 to 49 with glioma.

The chain has TRBV2 and TRBJ2-1; 8 bases line up with TRBD2. This CDR3 has 16 residues. Germline CDR1 is SNHLY and CDR2 is FYNNEI. Trimming at V came to 5 bases and at J to 6 bases, leaving 12 bases not matched to a gene. CDR3 sequence reads: CASSPPNGRAFNEQFF. The CDR3 nucleotides read TGTGCCAGCAGTCCTCCTAACGGGAGGGCCTTCAATGAGCAGTTCTTC.

V gene TRBV30 combines with J gene TRBJ2-2; 14 nucleotides match TRBD2. CDR3 size: 18 residues. Trimming cost V 0 bases and J 6 bases; bases outside gene matches: 9. Germline loops: CDR1 GTSNPN, CDR2 SVGIG (reference sequence). The chain's CDR3 is CAWSVLRTSGRSSGELFF. The CDR3, as DNA: TGTGCCTGGAGTGTATTAAGGACTAGCGGGAGGAGCTCCGGGGAGCTGTTTTTT. Looking up the rest from reference TRBV30 and TRBJ2-2 gives the full variable domain: SQTIHQWPATLVQPVGSPLSLECTVEGTSNPNLYWYRQAAGRGLQLLFYSVGIGQISSEVPQNLSASRPQDRQFILSSKKLLLSDSGFYLCAWSVLRTSGRSSGELFFGEGSRLTVL.

The genes are TRBV2 and TRBJ2-7; 10 nucleotides agree with TRBD1. After removal of 4 bases from V and 5 bases from J, the junction contained 5 bases not matched to a gene. The CDR3 has 14 residues. Per germline, CDR1 SNHLY and CDR2 FYNNEI. The CDR3 DNA reads TGTGCCAGCAGTGGGGGGACAGGGGCGAACGAGCAGTACTTC. Protein sequence: CASSGGTGANEQYF.

This clone is a singleton in its sample. The chain carries TRBV9 and TRBJ2-7; D uncertain. V was cut by 4 bases and J by 6 bases, with 17 bases left in between. The CDR3 is 14 amino acids. Germline V gene lookup returns CDR1 SGDLS and CDR2 YYNGEE. CDR3 DNA sequence: TGTGCCAGCAGCCCTACTATCTCAGGTTCCGAGCAGTACTTC. This gives the protein CASSPTISGSEQYF.

This chain uses TRBV5-1 with TRBJ2-7; D may be TRBD1 (5 bases). Germline CDR1 reads SGHRS; CDR2 reads YFSETQ. The V end was cut by 2 bases, the J end by 3 bases, with 12 bases between. The CDR3 is 14 amino acids. This CDR3 is CASSLQESHYEQYF. The CDR3 DNA reads TGCGCCAGCAGCTTACAGGAGAGCCACTACGAGCAGTACTTC.

The CDR3 DNA reads as TGCGCCAGCAGTGGGATAACAGGGGGTCCCGGGGAGCTGTTTTTT. It translates to CASSGITGGPGELFF. The chain joins TRBV10-2 to TRBJ2-2; 8 bases agree with TRBD1. V shed 4 bases, J shed 6 bases, and the junction held 7 bases outside the gene matches. Germline-derived CDR1 and CDR2 are WSHSY and SAAADI. This CDR3 has 15 residues.

The chain employs TRBV11-1 and TRBJ1-1; no definite D call. V was pared by 3 bases and J by 0 bases, with 5 bases between. Per germline, CDR1 SGHAT and CDR2 FQDESV (reference sequence). The CDR3 has 13 residues. The CDR3 coding sequence is TGTGCCAGCAGCTTTTCGTTGAACACTGAAGCTTTCTTT. This gives the protein CASSFSLNTEAFF. The variable domain in full, completed from reference TRBV11-1 and TRBJ1-1, reads EAEVAQSPRYKITEKSQAVAFWCDPISGHATLYWYRQILGQGPELLVQFQDESVVDDSQLPKDRFSAERLKGVDSTLKIQPAELGDSAMYLCASSFSLNTEAFFGQGTRLTVV.

The CDR3 nucleotides read TGTGCCAGCAGTGGAGGACAGTTTCCCTACGAGCAGTACTTC. Amino acid sequence: CASSGGQFPYEQYF. The rearrangement joins TRBV25-1 to TRBJ2-7; D might be TRBD1 (6 bases). Trimming cost V 4 bases and J 2 bases, with 12 bases left between them. This CDR3 is 14 amino acids long. The germline V gene has CDR1 MGHDK and CDR2 SYGVNS.

This chain connects TRBV10-3 to TRBJ1-1, with D maybe TRBD1 (6 bases). The V gene lost 6 bases and the J gene lost 5 bases, with 10 bases spanning the gap. Per germline, CDR1 ENHRY and CDR2 SYGVKD. This CDR3 comprises 12 residues. The CDR3 spells CAISRQETEAFF. DNA of the CDR3: TGTGCCATCAGCCGACAGGAGACTGAAGCTTTCTTT.

The V and J genes are TRBV4-2 and TRBJ1-6; TRBD1 might be the D (6 bases). With 4 bases removed from V and 8 bases from J, the gap between germline ends came to 24 bases. This CDR3 spans 18 amino acids. Germline V gene data show CDR1 as LGHNA and CDR2 as YNFKEQ. CDR3: CASSPNASPGTLDSPLHF. CDR3 in DNA: TGTGCCAGCAGCCCCAATGCGTCCCCCGGGACATTGGATTCACCCCTCCACTTT.

This chain joins TRBV29-1 and TRBJ2-2; the D is unclear. There are 11 residues in the CDR3. Germline loops: CDR1 SQVTM, CDR2 ANQGSEA. V lost 3 bases, J lost 3 bases, and 2 bases lay in between. CDR3 in DNA: TGCAGCGTTGAGGACACCGGGGAGCTGTTTTTT. It yields the protein CSVEDTGELFF.

CDR3 amino acids: CASSSSHRGQSVGYTF. The CDR3 region has the DNA TGTGCCAGCAGCTCGTCGCACAGGGGGCAATCGGTAGGCTACACCTTC. J is TRBJ1-2 and V is TRBV5-4; 9 bases map to TRBD1. Germline V gene sequence: CDR1 SGHNT, CDR2 YYREEE (reference sequence). The CDR3 totals 16 residues. J gave up 8 bases and V 3 bases, and 14 bases lay outside the gene matches.

The chain is built from TRBV2 and TRBJ2-5; TRBD1 is a possible D gene (6 bases). Germline lookup yields CDR1 SNHLY and CDR2 FYNNEI. The CDR3 covers 15 residues. V dropped 4 bases and J dropped 3 bases, with 15 bases sitting between them. The CDR3 sequence: CASSVEYREKETQYF. The DNA of the CDR3 is TGTGCCAGCAGTGTGGAGTACAGGGAGAAAGAGACCCAGTACTTC.

The CDR3 region is CASSLAPAGTEAFF. For the CDR3, the DNA is TGTGCCAGCAGCTTGGCCCCGGCCGGGACTGAAGCTTTCTTT. The chain has TRBV7-2 and TRBJ1-1; no firm D call. V lost 3 bases and J lost 5, with 13 bases in between. Germline V gene lookup returns CDR1 SGHTA and CDR2 FQGNSA. The CDR3 has 14 amino acids.

The chain recombines TRBV5-1 with TRBJ1-1, with D possibly matching TRBD1 (5 bases). CDR1 SGHRS and CDR2 YFSETQ come from the germline V gene. The CDR3 runs to 13 residues. V gave up 4 bases and J gave up 1 base, with 8 bases separating them. CDR3 sequence reads: CASSRTGNTEAFF. The CDR3 nucleotides read TGCGCCAGCAGCCGAACAGGGAACACTGAAGCTTTCTTT.

The J gene is TRBJ2-1, the V gene TRBV19; 11 nucleotides match TRBD2. CDR1 is LNHDA and CDR2 is SQIVND in the germline V gene (reference sequence). There are 16 residues in the CDR3. V shed 3 bases and J 6 bases; nucleotides not matched to a gene: 7. The CDR3, as DNA: TGTGCCAGTAGTATCACCCTAGCGGGAGGTGTCAATGAGCAGTTCTTC. Protein sequence: CASSITLAGGVNEQFF.

This chain joins TRBV10-2 and TRBJ2-5; the match to TRBD1 covers 7 bases. The CDR3 runs 13 residues. Germline values: CDR1 WSHSY, CDR2 SAAADI. The V gene end was trimmed by 4 bases and the J gene end by 3 bases; junction bases not matched to a gene: 2. CDR3 amino acids: CASSATGKETQYF. Here the CDR3 DNA reads TGCGCCAGCAGTGCGACAGGGAAAGAGACCCAGTACTTC.

CDR3: CASSLFRAGQDEQYF. Written as DNA, the CDR3 is TGCGCCAGCAGCTTGTTCAGGGCGGGCCAGGACGAGCAGTACTTC. V and J are TRBV5-1 and TRBJ2-7; D possibly matches TRBD1 or TRBD2 (5 bases each). Germline values: CDR1 SGHRS, CDR2 YFSETQ. This CDR3 comprises 15 residues. V lost 1 base and J 5 bases, leaving 16 bases between the germline ends. Using reference TRBV5-1 and TRBJ2-7 for the parts outside the CDR3, the full variable domain is KAGVTQTPRYLIKTRGQQVTLSCSPISGHRSVSWYQQTPGQGLQFLFEYFSETQRNKGNFPGRFSGRQFSNSRSEMNVSTLELGDSALYLCASSLFRAGQDEQYFGPGTRLTVT.

This chain links TRBV25-1 with TRBJ2-1, with 8 positions matching TRBD2. Trimming removed 6 bases from V and 7 bases from J; junction bases left unmatched: 2. The CDR3 is made up of 12 amino acids. Germline CDR1 reads MGHDK; CDR2 reads SYGVNS. The chain's CDR3 is CASSIAGNEQFF. CDR3 coding DNA: TGTGCCAGCAGCATAGCGGGGAATGAGCAGTTCTTC.

V and J are TRBV14 and TRBJ1-1; D uncertain. Trimming cost V 0 bases and J 0 bases, with 11 bases left between them. This CDR3 has 16 amino acids. From germline, CDR1 is SGHDN and CDR2 FVKESK. CDR3 region: CASSQEFGEVNTEAFF. DNA for the CDR3: TGTGCCAGCAGCCAAGAATTTGGGGAGGTGAACACTGAAGCTTTCTTT.

The V gene is TRBV6-5, the J gene TRBJ1-2; D remains ambiguous. Trimming pared 4 bases from V and 1 base from J, leaving 10 bases between. Germline CDR1 MNHEY, CDR2 SVGAGI. The CDR3 has 14 amino acids. The CDR3 sequence is CASSSAPLNYGYTF. The CDR3 DNA sequence: TGTGCCAGCAGTTCTGCTCCACTTAACTATGGCTACACCTTC.

This chain connects TRBV15 to TRBJ1-1, with 11 bases lining up with TRBD1. CDR1 is LNHNV and CDR2 is YYDKDF in the germline V gene (reference sequence). The CDR3 runs to 14 residues. V dropped 9 bases and J dropped 4; count of bases not matched to a gene: 7. DNA for the CDR3: TGTGCCACGGGCCGGGGGACAGGGGGCACTGAAGCTTTCTTT. Translation: CATGRGTGGTEAFF.

The J gene is TRBJ2-3, the V gene TRBV29-1; no firm D call. Per the germline V gene, CDR1 is SQVTM and CDR2 is ANQGSEA. The V and J ends lost 7 bases and 0 bases respectively, with 8 bases between them. This CDR3 has 12 residues. CDR3 region: CSAGTSTDTQYF. CDR3 coding DNA: TGCAGCGCCGGTACTAGCACAGATACGCAGTATTTT.

The chain joins TRBV4-1 to TRBJ1-6; 7 nucleotides align to TRBD1. This CDR3 has 17 residues. The V segment lost 0 bases and the J segment 10 bases; nucleotides outside the gene matches: 12. From germline, CDR1 is MGHRA and CDR2 YSYEKL. CDR3: CASSQEKMTGFGSPLHF. The CDR3 DNA follows: TGCGCCAGCAGCCAAGAAAAAATGACAGGGTTTGGCTCACCCCTCCACTTT.

The genes are TRBV2 and TRBJ2-2, with D possibly TRBD1 on 5 matching bases. The CDR3 is made up of 16 amino acids. Trimming shortened V by 1 base and J by 6 bases, and 15 bases separated the two germline ends. CDR1 is SNHLY and CDR2 is FYNNEI in the germline V gene. CDR3 sequence: CASSEDRKFASGELFF. In DNA form, the CDR3 reads TGTGCCAGCAGTGAAGACAGGAAATTTGCATCCGGGGAGCTGTTTTTT.

This chain links TRBV2 with TRBJ2-3; D remains unclear. The V gene lost 2 bases and the J gene lost 3 bases, with 3 bases spanning the gap. Germline V gives CDR1 SNHLY, CDR2 FYNNEI. The CDR3 runs 12 residues. CDR3 region: CASSELTDTQYF. The DNA of the CDR3 is TGTGCCAGCAGTGAACTAACAGATACGCAGTATTTT. Full variable domain (rest looked up from reference TRBV2 and TRBJ2-3): EPEVTQTPSHQVTQMGQEVILRCVPISNHLYFYWYRQILGQKVEFLVSFYNNEISEKSEIFDDQFSVERPDGSNFTLKIRSTKLEDSAMYFCASSELTDTQYFGPGTRLTVL.

This clone showed up just once. The chain recombines TRBV7-2 with TRBJ2-2; D unclear. The germline V gene has CDR1 SGHTA and CDR2 FQGNSA. CDR3 length equals 16 residues. V was pared by 5 bases and J by 0 bases, with 13 bases between. The CDR3 loop reads CASSGDSLANTGELFF. The CDR3 nucleotides read TGTGCCAGCAGCGGGGATAGCCTAGCGAACACCGGGGAGCTGTTTTTT.

CDR3: CASSSGLAGGLWDEQFF. For the CDR3, the DNA is TGTGCCAGCAGCTCGGGACTAGCGGGGGGGCTATGGGATGAGCAGTTCTTC. The rearrangement uses TRBV5-4 and TRBJ2-1; TRBD2 aligns across 16 bases. The germline V gene encodes CDR1 SGHNT and CDR2 YYREEE (reference sequence). With 3 bases clipped from V and 8 bases from J, the junction kept 8 bases outside the gene matches. This CDR3 comprises 17 residues.

J is TRBJ1-1 and V is TRBV10-3, with a possible D match to TRBD1 (6 bases). The CDR3 totals 19 residues. V was pared by 0 bases and J by 0 bases, with 20 bases between. CDR1 and CDR2 from the germline V gene are ENHRY and SYGVKD. DNA for the CDR3: TGTGCCATCAGTGAGTCACGGGGGCTCGGGTTGGTCATGAACACTGAAGCTTTCTTT. Translation gives CAISESRGLGLVMNTEAFF.

V gene TRBV7-2 combines with J gene TRBJ1-2; D possibly corresponds to TRBD1 (6 bases). Germline CDR1 is SGHTA and CDR2 is FQGNSA. There are 15 residues in the CDR3. The V gene lost 4 bases and the J gene lost 6 bases, with 18 bases spanning the gap. CDR3: CASSSTGRGENGYTF. In DNA form, the CDR3 reads TGTGCCAGCAGCTCTACAGGGAGAGGAGAAAATGGCTACACCTTC.